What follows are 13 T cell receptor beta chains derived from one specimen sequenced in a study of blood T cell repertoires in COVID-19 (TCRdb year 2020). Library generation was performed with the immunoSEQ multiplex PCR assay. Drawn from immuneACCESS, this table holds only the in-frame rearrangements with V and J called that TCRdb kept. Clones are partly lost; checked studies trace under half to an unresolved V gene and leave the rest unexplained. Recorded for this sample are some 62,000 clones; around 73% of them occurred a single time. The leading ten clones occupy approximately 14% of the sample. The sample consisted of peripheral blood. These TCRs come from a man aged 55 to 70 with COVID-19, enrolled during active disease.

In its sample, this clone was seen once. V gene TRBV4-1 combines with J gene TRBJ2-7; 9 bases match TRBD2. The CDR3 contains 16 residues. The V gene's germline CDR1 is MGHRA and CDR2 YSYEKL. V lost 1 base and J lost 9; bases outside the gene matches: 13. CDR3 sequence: CASSQVGEGLAVRQYF. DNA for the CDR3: TGCGCCAGCAGCCAAGTGGGTGAGGGACTAGCTGTACGGCAGTACTTC.

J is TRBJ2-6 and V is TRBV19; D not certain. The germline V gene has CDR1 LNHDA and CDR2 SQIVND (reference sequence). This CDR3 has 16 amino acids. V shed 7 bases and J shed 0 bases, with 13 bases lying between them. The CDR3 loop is CASNADSYSGANVLTF. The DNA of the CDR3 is TGTGCCAGTAACGCCGACTCGTACTCTGGGGCCAACGTCCTGACTTTC.

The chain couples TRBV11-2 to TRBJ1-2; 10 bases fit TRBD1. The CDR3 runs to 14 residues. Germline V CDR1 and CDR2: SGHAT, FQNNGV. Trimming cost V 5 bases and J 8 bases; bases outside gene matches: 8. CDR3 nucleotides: TGTGCCAGCAGCACCCGGACAGGGGGACGGGGCTACACCTTC. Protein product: CASSTRTGGRGYTF.

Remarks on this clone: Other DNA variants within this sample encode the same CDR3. For the CDR3, the DNA is TGTGCCAGCAGCGTGGAGGGCTACGAGCAGTACTTC. It specifies CASSVEGYEQYF. The rearrangement joins TRBV9 to TRBJ2-7; a weak D match, TRBD2 (6 bases). Germline V CDR1 and CDR2: SGDLS, YYNGEE. The V gene lost 2 bases and the J gene lost 3 bases, with 6 bases spanning the gap. The length of the CDR3 is 12 residues. Looking up the rest from reference TRBV9 and TRBJ2-7 gives the full variable domain: DSGVTQTPKHLITATGQRVTLRCSPRSGDLSVYWYQQSLDQGLQFLIQYYNGEERAKGNILERFSAQQFPDLHSELNLSSLELGDSALYFCASSVEGYEQYFGPGTRLTVT.

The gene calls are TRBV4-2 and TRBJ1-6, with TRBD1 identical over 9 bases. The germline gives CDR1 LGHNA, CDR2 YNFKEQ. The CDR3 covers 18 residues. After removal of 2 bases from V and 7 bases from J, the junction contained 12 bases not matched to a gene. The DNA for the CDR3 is TGTGCCAGCAGCCAACCTAGAGACAGGGGGACGATGAATTCACCCCTCCACTTT. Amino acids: CASSQPRDRGTMNSPLHF.

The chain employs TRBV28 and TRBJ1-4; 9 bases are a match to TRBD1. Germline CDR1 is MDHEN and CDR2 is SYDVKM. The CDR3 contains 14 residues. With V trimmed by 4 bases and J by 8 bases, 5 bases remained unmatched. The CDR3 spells CASSSQGAREKLFF. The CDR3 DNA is TGTGCCAGCAGTTCACAGGGGGCTAGAGAAAAACTGTTTTTT.

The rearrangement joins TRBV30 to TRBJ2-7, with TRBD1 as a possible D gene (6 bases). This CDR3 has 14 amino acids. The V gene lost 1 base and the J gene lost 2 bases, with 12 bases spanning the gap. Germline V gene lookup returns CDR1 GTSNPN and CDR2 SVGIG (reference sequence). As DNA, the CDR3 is TGTGCCTGGAGTGAGTTCAGGGGTGCCTACGAGCAGTACTTC. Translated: CAWSEFRGAYEQYF.

This CDR3 reads CASSFRDGYTF. The CDR3 DNA sequence: TGTGCCAGCAGCTTCAGGGATGGCTACACCTTC. The gene calls are TRBV11-2 and TRBJ1-2; TRBD1 might be the D (5 bases). Looked up from germline, CDR1 is SGHAT and CDR2 is FQNNGV. This CDR3 has 11 amino acids. Between the trimmed V and J ends, which lost 3 bases and 6 bases, there was a span of 5 bases.

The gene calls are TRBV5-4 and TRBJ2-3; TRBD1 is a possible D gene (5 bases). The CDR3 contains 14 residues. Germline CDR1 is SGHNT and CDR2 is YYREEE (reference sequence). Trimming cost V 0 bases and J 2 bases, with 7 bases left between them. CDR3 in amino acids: CASSLGRVTDTQYF. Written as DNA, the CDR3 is TGTGCCAGCAGCTTGGGCAGGGTCACAGATACGCAGTATTTT.

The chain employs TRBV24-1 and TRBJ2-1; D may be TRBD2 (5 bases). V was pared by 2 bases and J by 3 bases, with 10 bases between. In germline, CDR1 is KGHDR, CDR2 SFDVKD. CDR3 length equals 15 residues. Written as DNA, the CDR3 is TGTGCCACCAGTGATTCGGGAAGGCTCTACAATGAGCAGTTCTTC. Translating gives CATSDSGRLYNEQFF.

Here the CDR3 reads CASSPPVGEPYEQYF. DNA for the CDR3: TGTGCCAGCTCACCACCGGTCGGGGAGCCCTACGAGCAGTACTTC. V usage is TRBV18 and J usage is TRBJ2-7; D may be TRBD2 (5 bases). The CDR3 has 15 amino acids. V lost 0 bases to trimming and J lost 2 bases, with 11 bases between them. CDR1 and CDR2 (germline): KGHSH, LQKENI. The entire variable domain, with the rest obtained from reference TRBV18 and TRBJ2-7, is as follows: NAGVMQNPRHLVRRRGQEARLRCSPMKGHSHVYWYRQLPEEGLKFMVYLQKENIIDESGMPKERFSAEFPKEGPSILRIQQVVRGDSAAYFCASSPPVGEPYEQYFGPGTRLTVT.

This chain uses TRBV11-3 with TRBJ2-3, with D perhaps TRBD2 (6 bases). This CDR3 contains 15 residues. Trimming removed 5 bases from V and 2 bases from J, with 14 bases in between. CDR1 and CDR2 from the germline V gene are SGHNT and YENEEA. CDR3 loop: CASSPRGLSTDTQYF. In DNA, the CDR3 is TGTGCCAGCAGCCCCCGGGGACTGTCCACAGATACGCAGTATTTT. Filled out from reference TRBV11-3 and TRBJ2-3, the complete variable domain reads EAGVVQSPRYKIIEKKQPVAFWCNPISGHNTLYWYLQNLGQGPELLIRYENEEAVDDSQLPKDRFSAERLKGVDSTLKIQPAELGDSAVYLCASSPRGLSTDTQYFGPGTRLTVL.

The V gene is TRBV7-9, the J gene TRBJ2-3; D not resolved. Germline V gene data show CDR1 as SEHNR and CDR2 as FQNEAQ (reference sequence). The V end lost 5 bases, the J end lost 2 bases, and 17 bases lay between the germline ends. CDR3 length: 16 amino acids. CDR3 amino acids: CASSLHRGLHTDTQYF. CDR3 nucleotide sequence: TGTGCCAGCAGCCTCCACCGCGGTCTTCACACAGATACGCAGTATTTT.